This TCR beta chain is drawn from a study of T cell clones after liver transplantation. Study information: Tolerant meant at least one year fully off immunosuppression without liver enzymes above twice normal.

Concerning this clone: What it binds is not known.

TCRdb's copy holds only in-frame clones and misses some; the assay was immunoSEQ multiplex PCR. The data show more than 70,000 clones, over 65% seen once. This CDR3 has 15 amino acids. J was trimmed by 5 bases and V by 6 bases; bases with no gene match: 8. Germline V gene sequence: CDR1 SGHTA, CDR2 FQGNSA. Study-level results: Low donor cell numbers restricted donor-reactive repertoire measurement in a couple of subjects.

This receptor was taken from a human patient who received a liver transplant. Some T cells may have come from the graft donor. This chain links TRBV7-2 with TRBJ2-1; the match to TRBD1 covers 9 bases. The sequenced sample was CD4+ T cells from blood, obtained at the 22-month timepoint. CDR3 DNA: TGTGCCAGCAGGAAGGGACAGGGTGCCAACAATGAGCAGTTCTTC. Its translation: CASRKGQGANNEQFF.